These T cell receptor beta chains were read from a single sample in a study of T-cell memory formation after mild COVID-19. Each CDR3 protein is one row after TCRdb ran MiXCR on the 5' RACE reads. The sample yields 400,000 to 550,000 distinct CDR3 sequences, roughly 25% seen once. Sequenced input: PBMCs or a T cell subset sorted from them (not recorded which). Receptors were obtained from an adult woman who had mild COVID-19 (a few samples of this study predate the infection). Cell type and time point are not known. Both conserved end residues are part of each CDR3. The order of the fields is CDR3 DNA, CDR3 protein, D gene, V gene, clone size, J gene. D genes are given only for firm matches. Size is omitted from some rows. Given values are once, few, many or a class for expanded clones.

TGTGCCACCAGTGCGGGGACATCGGATTTATATGGCTACACCTTC	CATSAGTSDLYGYTF	.	TRBV24-1	.	TRBJ1-2
TGTGCCAGCAGTTCTAACTCAGGGACCTACGAGCAGTACTTC	CASSSNSGTYEQYF	.	TRBV12-3/TRBV12-4	many	TRBJ2-7
TGTGCCATCAGTGAGAATCCAGGGACGGGGGCCAACGTCCTGACTTTC	CAISENPGTGANVLTF	.	TRBV10-3	.	TRBJ2-6
TGTGCCAGCAGCGTGGGGAGTGGTTCTGAAGCTTTCTTT	CASSVGSGSEAFF	.	TRBV6-1	few	TRBJ1-1
TGTGCCAGCAGTACCGGCCGACCGTCTCCGGTCTATGGCTACACCTTC	CASSTGRPSPVYGYTF	.	TRBV6-5	.	TRBJ1-2
TGCAGCGTTGAAGATAGCGGGAGGGTTGAGACCCAGTACTTC	CSVEDSGRVETQYF	TRBD2	TRBV29-1	many	TRBJ2-5
TGTGCCAGCAGCCAATTCCAGGGTGGGGCTGAAGCTTTCTTT	CASSQFQGGAEAFF	.	TRBV14	.	TRBJ1-1
TGTGCCACCCGGGCAGCGGGAGGACGAGTTAGCACAGATACGCAGTATTTT	CATRAAGGRVSTDTQYF	TRBD2	TRBV10-3	few	TRBJ2-3
TGTGCCAGCATACGGCGGGAGAGCTCCTACGAGCAGTACTTC	CASIRRESSYEQYF	TRBD2	TRBV2	few	TRBJ2-7
TGTGCCAGCAGTTTAATGGTTTATGGTTCACCCCTCCACTTT	CASSLMVYGSPLHF	.	TRBV12-3/TRBV12-4	few	TRBJ1-6
TGTGCCTGGAGTCCCGGGGGGGCTGGAGGAGAGACCCAGTACTTC	CAWSPGGAGGETQYF	TRBD2	TRBV30	few	TRBJ2-5
TGTGCCAGCAGTCGAGCCGGGGACAGCCAAGAGACCCAGTACTTC	CASSRAGDSQETQYF	TRBD1	TRBV27	.	TRBJ2-5
TGTGCCAGCAGTTTGGAGGGGGCAAGGCAGCCCCAGCATTTT	CASSLEGARQPQHF	TRBD1	TRBV27	.	TRBJ1-5
TGTGCCACCAGTGATTTTAATTCAGAGACCCAGTACTTC	CATSDFNSETQYF	.	TRBV24-1	.	TRBJ2-5
TGTGCCAGCAGCGTAGGGGTAGCGGGGGGCCCGCCCTACAATGAGCAGTTCTTC	CASSVGVAGGPPYNEQFF	TRBD2	TRBV9	.	TRBJ2-1
TGCGCCAGCAGCCGCAATTTGGTAGGACAGCCCCAGCATTTT	CASSRNLVGQPQHF	.	TRBV4-1	few	TRBJ1-5
TGTGCCAGCAGCCCCGCAGCGGGGAGGGAGACCCAGTACTTC	CASSPAAGRETQYF	TRBD2	TRBV14	few	TRBJ2-5
TGTGCCAGCAGCTTAAGGGACTGGCGCAATGAGCAGTTCTTC	CASSLRDWRNEQFF	.	TRBV7-2	few	TRBJ2-1
TGTGCCTGGAGCAAGGGGGCGTCCTACAATGAGCAGTTCTTC	CAWSKGASYNEQFF	TRBD1	TRBV30	few	TRBJ2-1
TGTGCCAGCAGGGCAAGTGCGAACACCGGGGAGCTGTTTTTT	CASRASANTGELFF	.	TRBV6-6	few	TRBJ2-2
TGCGCCAGCAGCCCGGAGGGAGGGGGCTTGGAGCAGTACTTC	CASSPEGGGLEQYF	.	TRBV4-1	.	TRBJ2-7
TGCGCCACCGGACTAGCGGGAGATTCCGGGGAGCTGTTTTTT	CATGLAGDSGELFF	TRBD2	TRBV5-1	many	TRBJ2-2
TGCAGTGCTAGACAAACTGGGACAGGGGCTACTCAGCCCCAGCATTTT	CSARQTGTGATQPQHF	TRBD1	TRBV20-1	.	TRBJ1-5
TGTGCCAGCAGCCAAGTCCCCCCCCGGGACACCATATATTTT	CASSQVPPRDTIYF	.	TRBV3-1	few	TRBJ1-3
TGTGCCAGCAATCAGCTAGACCAAGAGACCCAGTACTTC	CASNQLDQETQYF	.	TRBV2	.	TRBJ2-5
TGTGCCAGCAGCTTAGCGTCCAGCGGGAGGGTCCAAGCCCTCCAAGAGACCCAGTACTTC	CASSLASSGRVQALQETQYF	TRBD2	TRBV7-2	.	TRBJ2-5
TGCGCCAGCAGCCATTCCGGGACTAGCGGGGGGTTGGTTCGCAATGAGCAGTTCTTC	CASSHSGTSGGLVRNEQFF	TRBD2	TRBV4-1	few	TRBJ2-1
TGTGCCAGCAGCCAGAATTTGGGACCCACCTTCTCTGGAAACACCATATATTTT	CASSQNLGPTFSGNTIYF	.	TRBV14	.	TRBJ1-3
TGTGCCAGTAGTATACTGGGGGCCACTGAAGCTTTCTTT	CASSILGATEAFF	.	TRBV19	.	TRBJ1-1
TGTGCCAGCAGCTTAGGACAGGTCAGCTCTGGGGCCAACGTCCTGACTTTC	CASSLGQVSSGANVLTF	TRBD1	TRBV7-3	few	TRBJ2-6
TGTGCCAGCAGCCATGGTGGGAGGGCCCCCAATGAGCAGTTCTTC	CASSHGGRAPNEQFF	TRBD2	TRBV4-2	.	TRBJ2-1
TGCGCCAGCAGCCACAACGGACCCACAGATACGCAGTATTTT	CASSHNGPTDTQYF	.	TRBV4-3	.	TRBJ2-3
TGTGCCAGTAGTATAGGGACTAGCGGGAGGGCATTTGAGCAGTTCTTC	CASSIGTSGRAFEQFF	TRBD2	TRBV19	once	TRBJ2-1
TGCGCCAGCAGCTTCGGACAGTACACCGGGGAGCTGTTTTTT	CASSFGQYTGELFF	.	TRBV5-1	.	TRBJ2-2
TGTGCCACCAGTGATTTAGGTGGGGGGCCCACAGATACGCAGTATTTT	CATSDLGGGPTDTQYF	.	TRBV24-1	once	TRBJ2-3
TGCAGCGCCCGAGGGGACAGCCTGTACGAGCAGTACTTC	CSARGDSLYEQYF	TRBD1	TRBV29-1	few	TRBJ2-7
TGTGCCAGCAGGTTTAGCGGGGGGTCCCCCTACAATGAGCAGTTCTTC	CASRFSGGSPYNEQFF	TRBD2	TRBV12-3/TRBV12-4	.	TRBJ2-1
TGTGCCAGTAGGGCTAGCGGGAGGAACAATGAGCAGTTCTTC	CASRASGRNNEQFF	TRBD2	TRBV19	.	TRBJ2-1
TGTGCCAGCTCACCCGGTAGCGGGGGCGAGACCCAGTACTTC	CASSPGSGGETQYF	TRBD2	TRBV18	few	TRBJ2-5
TGCGCCAGCAGCTTGGTTATAAGCACAGATACGCAGTATTTT	CASSLVISTDTQYF	.	TRBV5-1	few	TRBJ2-3
TGTGCCAGCAGCCCCTTTAGCGGGGGGAACCAAGAGACCCAGTACTTC	CASSPFSGGNQETQYF	TRBD2	TRBV9	few	TRBJ2-5
TGCAGCGTCCAGAGACCAGGTGACTACGAGCAGTACTTC	CSVQRPGDYEQYF	.	TRBV29-1	few	TRBJ2-7